This section outlines one T cell receptor beta chain sequence together with its context. Antigen specificity is unknown. Sequenced by immunoSEQ multiplex PCR; TCRdb stores in-frame clones only, minus some. The sample gives some 30,000 clones, around nine tenths of which show up once; 1% to 1.5% is in the top ten. The germline V gene encodes CDR1 MDHEN and CDR2 SYDVKM. V gave up 4 bases and J gave up 5 bases, with 17 bases separating them. CDR3 size: 15 residues. This sample is part of a study of T cell responses to AZD1222 COVID-19 vaccine. Study-wide findings and caveats: Regions 160-218 and 743-854 dominated among vaccine-associated CD4 TCRs spanning spike.

The origin of this receptor is an adult in good health. The sample was peripheral blood, taken on day 0 of AZD1222 vaccination. The chain combines TRBV28 with TRBJ1-2, with D perhaps TRBD1 (5 bases). CDR3 nucleotide sequence: TGTGCCAGCAGTTCCCCCCCGGGGGATAATTATGGCTACACCTTC. It is translated as CASSSPPGDNYGYTF.